This T cell receptor (beta chain) appears in the sequencing data of a study of vaccination effects on CD4 cells after COVID-19. Findings of the study overall: Nearly all vaccine-induced clones in healthy recipients recognized only SARS-CoV-2.

TCRdb keeps only in-frame clones here, not all; method: immunoSEQ multiplex PCR. The sample records 70,000 or so clones, about four fifths being singletons. For this clone: Antigen specificity is unknown.

V was shortened by 1 base and J by 5 bases, with 4 bases between the two germline ends. The germline V gene has CDR1 SNHLY and CDR2 FYNNEI. This CDR3 is 12 amino acids long. Antigen-specific CD4+ T cells were expanded (with viral peptide pools) by the ViraFEST assay ahead of sequencing. Culturing for more than 9 days preceded CD4+ T cell isolation. All vaccine recipients tested negative for nucleocapsid antibodies and had never contracted SARS-CoV-2 infection. The chain uses TRBV2 and TRBJ2-3; D gene uncertain. The sequence was collected from a human donor who received a COVID-19 vaccine. Specimen: CD4+ T cells from PBMCs cultured with SARS-CoV-2 spike peptides, collected before COVID-19 vaccination. CDR3 protein: CASSEVVDTQYF. As DNA, the CDR3 is TGTGCCAGCAGTGAAGTAGTAGATACGCAGTATTTT.